Listed below are T cell receptor beta chains from one sample, sequenced in a study of technical replicates of blood from a handful of donors. TCRdb's table, derived via immunoSEQ multiplex PCR, lists solely in-frame clones and lacks some. The sample includes about 81,000 clones, approximately 75% of them seen just once. The specimen sequenced was PBMCs. The receptors shown here come from a human donor in good health. Some clones in this sample may be carry-over from other donors' samples. CDR3s include the opening cysteine and the closing phenylalanine or tryptophan. A D gene is named only where the DNA matches it firmly. A row's size may be missing; if present it is once, few, many or a size class.

>-|TRBV30|few|TRBJ2-5
TGTGCCTGGAGTTATGGTCAGGAGACCCAGTACTTC
CAWSYGQETQYF
>-|TRBV7-3|-|TRBJ2-3
TGTGCCAGCAGCACAGAGAGCACAGATACGCAGTATTTT
CASSTESTDTQYF
>-|TRBV15|-|TRBJ2-3
TGTGCCACCAGCGGAACAGACAGGTCCCTTCGAGATACGCAGTATTTT
CATSGTDRSLRDTQYF
>TRBD1|TRBV5-1|-|TRBJ1-5
TGCGCCAGCAGCTTTGGGACAGGAGATCAGCCCCAGCATTTT
CASSFGTGDQPQHF
>-|TRBV11-3|-|TRBJ2-2
TGTGCCAGCAGCCGGAGTATCACCGGGGAGCTGTTTTTT
CASSRSITGELFF
>-|TRBV19|-|TRBJ1-5
TGTGCCAGTAGTCAGGCCGGCACTTCATGGCCCCAGCATTTT
CASSQAGTSWPQHF
>TRBD2|TRBV9|-|TRBJ2-1
TGTGCCAGCAGCGTAGGGACTAGCGGGAGAACCTACAATGAGCAGTTCTTC
CASSVGTSGRTYNEQFF
>-|TRBV15|-|TRBJ1-4
TGTGCCACCAGCAGAGACAGGGGTAATGAAAAACTGTTTTTT
CATSRDRGNEKLFF
>-|TRBV7-9|-|TRBJ2-5
TGTGCCAGCAGCTCCGCGACAAGACAAGAGACCCAGTACTTC
CASSSATRQETQYF
>-|TRBV19|-|TRBJ2-1
TGTGCCAGTAGTAGGGCCCCACTCATTGGTGAGCAGTTCTTC
CASSRAPLIGEQFF
>-|TRBV11-2|-|TRBJ2-7
TGTGCCAGCAGCTTAGTCTCGAGCTACGAGCAGTACTTC
CASSLVSSYEQYF
>TRBD1|TRBV6-5|few|TRBJ1-2
TGTGCCAGCAAACCGACTCGGGACAGGAACTATGGCTACACCTTC
CASKPTRDRNYGYTF
>-|TRBV6-5|few|TRBJ2-5
TGTGCCAGCAGTCCCGGGGGACCTCTTGTGTCCCAGTACTTC
CASSPGGPLVSQYF
>-|TRBV27|-|TRBJ1-1
TGTGCCAGCAGTTTATCGACAGGAGTGAACACTGAAGCTTTCTTT
CASSLSTGVNTEAFF
>TRBD2|TRBV9|-|TRBJ2-3
TGTGCCAGCATCGCTTCCCTCGGACTAGCCCTTCCTGATACGCAGTATTTT
CASIASLGLALPDTQYF
>-|TRBV5-6|-|TRBJ2-2
TGTGCCAGCACCAGCACCGGGGAGCTGTTTTTT
CASTSTGELFF
>TRBD1|TRBV4-1|-|TRBJ1-1
TGCGCCAGCAGCCCGGGACAGGGGGCAATCGCTGAAGCTTTCTTT
CASSPGQGAIAEAFF
>TRBD1|TRBV7-9|-|TRBJ2-7
TGTGCCAGCAGCTACGCGGGACAGGGGGCGGGCGAGCAGTACTTC
CASSYAGQGAGEQYF
>-|TRBV23-1|once|TRBJ2-6
TGCGCCAGCAGTCAATCTCTCCAGGGGAGACGTCAGCGTTCTGGGGCCAACGTCCTGACTTTC
CASSQSLQGRRQRSGANVLTF
>TRBD2|TRBV9|-|TRBJ2-3
TGTGCCAGCAGCGTAGCGGGGACTAGCGCAGATACGCAGTATTTT
CASSVAGTSADTQYF
>TRBD1|TRBV16|-|TRBJ2-7
TGTGCCAGCAGCCAACGGTACGGACAGGACCGCTACGAGCAGTACTTC
CASSQRYGQDRYEQYF
>-|TRBV30|-|TRBJ1-2
TGTGCCTACGGTGGAAAGGGGAATAACTATGGCTACACCTTC
CAYGGKGNNYGYTF
>-|TRBV7-2|-|TRBJ2-1
TGTGCCAGCACCGACTATGGGCCCCACAATGAGCAGTTCTTC
CASTDYGPHNEQFF
>TRBD1|TRBV5-1|-|TRBJ1-2
TGCGCCAGCAACTACCAGGGGGTTGGTAATGGCTACACCTTC
CASNYQGVGNGYTF
>-|TRBV25-1|once|TRBJ2-7
TGTGCCATATCAGACAGATTCACCTACGAGCAGTACTTC
CAISDRFTYEQYF
>-|TRBV18|-|TRBJ2-1
TGTGCCAGCTCACCTCAGGGAAATGAGCAGTTCTTC
CASSPQGNEQFF
>-|TRBV6-5|-|TRBJ2-2
TGTGCCAGCAGGTTAGCAGTAACCGGGGAGCTGTTTTTT
CASRLAVTGELFF
>TRBD2|TRBV5-1|-|TRBJ2-7
TGCGCCAGCAGCCTTAGCGGGGGACTCCAATACGAGCAGTACTTC
CASSLSGGLQYEQYF
>TRBD1|TRBV4-3|-|TRBJ2-5
TGCGCCAGCAGCCCACAGGGGCTTGGGGAGACCCAGTACTTC
CASSPQGLGETQYF
>TRBD1|TRBV30|-|TRBJ1-6
TGTGCCTGGAGTCAAGGACAGGGGAATTCACCCCTCCACTTT
CAWSQGQGNSPLHF
>TRBD1|TRBV7-9|-|TRBJ2-1
TGTGCCAGCAGTTTTAACAGGGGGTCCTACAATGAGCAGTTCTTC
CASSFNRGSYNEQFF
>TRBD2|TRBV5-1|-|TRBJ2-2
TGCGCCAGCAGCTTCTTTACTATAAGCGGGAGGACGTCGAACACCGGGGAGCTGTTTTTT
CASSFFTISGRTSNTGELFF
>-|TRBV28|-|TRBJ2-7
TGTGCCAGCAGTCCCGGTTGGACTGGAGCCCGTTCCTACGAGCAGTACTTC
CASSPGWTGARSYEQYF
>-|TRBV29-1|-|TRBJ2-7
TGCAGCGTGAGGGTTGAGGGGACTTCCTACGAGCAGTACTTC
CSVRVEGTSYEQYF
>TRBD2|TRBV29-1|-|TRBJ2-2
TGCAGCGTAGGACTAGCGGGAGGCACCGGGGAGCTGTTTTTT
CSVGLAGGTGELFF
>-|TRBV7-9|-|TRBJ1-2
TGTGCCAGCAGCGTCACCGGGACTTCCTATGGCTACACCTTC
CASSVTGTSYGYTF
>TRBD1|TRBV18|-|TRBJ1-2
TGTGCCAGCTCACCGGGACAGGAGTATGGCTACACCTTC
CASSPGQEYGYTF
>-|TRBV30|-|TRBJ2-7
TGTGCCTGGAACGCCGGGACTGGCTCCTACGAGCAGTACTTC
CAWNAGTGSYEQYF
>-|TRBV7-2|few|TRBJ2-7
TGTGCCAGCAGTCACGGCTCCTACGAGCAGTACTTC
CASSHGSYEQYF
>TRBD1|TRBV5-1|-|TRBJ1-1
TGCGCCAGCAGCTTGGGGACAGGGTTGAACACTGAAGCTTTCTTT
CASSLGTGLNTEAFF
>TRBD1|TRBV28|-|TRBJ1-2
TGTGCCAGCGTAAACAGGGGGCGAATCTATGGCTACACCTTC
CASVNRGRIYGYTF
>-|TRBV11-2|-|TRBJ1-3
TGTGCCAGCAGCTATTGGGGGCCAGGAAACACCATATATTTT
CASSYWGPGNTIYF
>-|TRBV5-4|-|TRBJ2-5
TGTGCCAGCAGGGGAGGAGGGCTGGAGACCCAGTACTTC
CASRGGGLETQYF
>-|TRBV29-1|-|TRBJ2-4
TGCAGCGTTGAACCCCCAGGCCAGGGCGGCATTCAGTACTTC
CSVEPPGQGGIQYF
>TRBD1|TRBV15|-|TRBJ2-1
TGTGCCACCAGCGCGGACAGGGGGGCCTACAATGAGCAGTTCTTC
CATSADRGAYNEQFF
>TRBD2|TRBV5-1|-|TRBJ2-5
TGCGCCAGCAGATCTGACGGGACTAGTAGTCAAGAGACCCAGTACTTC
CASRSDGTSSQETQYF
>-|TRBV7-9|-|TRBJ1-5
TGTGCCAGCAGCCCTGGAGATGGCCGGAGCCGGAGCAATCAGCCCCAGCATTTT
CASSPGDGRSRSNQPQHF
>TRBD2|TRBV6-6|-|TRBJ2-7
TGTGCCAGCAGCCCACTTGCGGGAGGGCCAAAAGAGCAGTACTTC
CASSPLAGGPKEQYF
>TRBD2|TRBV27|-|TRBJ2-1
TGTGCCAGCAGTATTAGCGGGAGCAGGTACAATGAGCAGTTCTTC
CASSISGSRYNEQFF
>TRBD2|TRBV7-7|-|TRBJ2-7
TGTGCCACCCCTCCTAGCGGGAGCGGTGACGAGCAGTACTTC
CATPPSGSGDEQYF
>TRBD1|TRBV4-3|-|TRBJ2-2
TGCGCCAGCAGCCAAGAAGCACAGGGGCAGTCCGGGGAGCTGTTTTTT
CASSQEAQGQSGELFF
>-|TRBV30|-|TRBJ2-7
TGTGCCTGGAGGGTCGGGACTCCCTACGAGCAGTACTTC
CAWRVGTPYEQYF
>TRBD1|TRBV11-1|-|TRBJ2-7
TGTGCCAGCAGCAGGCTTACCGGGACAGGGGTCTCCGAGCAGTACTTC
CASSRLTGTGVSEQYF
>TRBD2|TRBV4-2|-|TRBJ2-1
TGTGCCAGCAGCCAAGAGGGCGGGGGGGACTACAATGAGCAGTTCTTC
CASSQEGGGDYNEQFF
>-|TRBV19|-|TRBJ1-2
TGTGCCAGTAGTACCCGGGACTTGAGCAAGGGCTACACCTTC
CASSTRDLSKGYTF